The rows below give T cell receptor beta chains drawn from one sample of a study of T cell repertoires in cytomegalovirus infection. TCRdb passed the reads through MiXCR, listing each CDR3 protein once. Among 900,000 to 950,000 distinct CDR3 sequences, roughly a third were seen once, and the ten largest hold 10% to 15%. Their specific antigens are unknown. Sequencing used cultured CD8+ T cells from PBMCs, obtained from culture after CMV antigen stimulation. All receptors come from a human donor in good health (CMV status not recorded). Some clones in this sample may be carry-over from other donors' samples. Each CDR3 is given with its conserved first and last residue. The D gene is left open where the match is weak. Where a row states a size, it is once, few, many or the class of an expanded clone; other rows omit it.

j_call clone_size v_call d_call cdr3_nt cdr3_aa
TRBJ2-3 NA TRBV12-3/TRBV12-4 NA TGTGCCAGCAATACAGCTTTCACAGATACGCAGTATTTT CASNTAFTDTQYF
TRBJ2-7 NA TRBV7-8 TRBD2 TGTGCCAGCAGCTTAGCCCCCGGACTAGCACCCTACGAGCAGTACTTC CASSLAPGLAPYEQYF
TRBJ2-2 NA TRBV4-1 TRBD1 TGCGCCAGCAGCCAAGACGGACAGGGTTCGTTGACCGGGGAGCTGTTTTTT CASSQDGQGSLTGELFF
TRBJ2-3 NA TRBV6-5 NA TGTGCCAGCAGTTACTCGATGGCAGGTCGCACAGATACGCAGTATTTT CASSYSMAGRTDTQYF
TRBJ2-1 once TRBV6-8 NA TGTGCCAGCAGTATGACCGGGGTGGATGAGCAGTTCTTC CASSMTGVDEQFF
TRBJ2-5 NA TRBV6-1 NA TGTGCCAGCAGTGAAGAGCGCCCCTTGGAGACCCAGTACTTC CASSEERPLETQYF
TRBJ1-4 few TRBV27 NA TGTGCCAGCAGTTTCTCACCAACTAATGAAAAACTGTTTTTT CASSFSPTNEKLFF
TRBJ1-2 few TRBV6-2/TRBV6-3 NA TGTGCCAGCAGTCCCGGCCTAGCCAGCGATGGCTACACCTTC CASSPGLASDGYTF
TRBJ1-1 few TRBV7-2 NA TGTGCCAGCAGCTCACCCCGGACAGAGGGCGGGGGGAGGAACACTGAAGCTTTCTTT CASSSPRTEGGGRNTEAFF
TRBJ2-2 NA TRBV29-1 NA TGCAGCGTTGAAGATCGGCCCGGGGAGCTGTTTTTT CSVEDRPGELFF
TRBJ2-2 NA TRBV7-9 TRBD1 TGTGCCAGCAGCTCGGCCGGGACAGGGAGCGCCGGGGAGTTGTTTTTT CASSSAGTGSAGELFF
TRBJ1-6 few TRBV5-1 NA TGCGCCAGCAGCTTGTCGGGGAACGAGGGATATAATTCACCCCTCCACTTT CASSLSGNEGYNSPLHF
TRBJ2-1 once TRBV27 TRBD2 TGTGTCAGCATCCGGGGGGATGACCCCAATGAGCAGTTCTTC CVSIRGDDPNEQFF
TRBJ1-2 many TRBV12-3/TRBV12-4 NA TGTGCCAGCAGTTTAAACAACAACTATGGCTACACCTTC CASSLNNNYGYTF
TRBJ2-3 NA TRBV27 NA TGTGCCAGCAGGTTCGGAGATACGAAGTATTTT CASRFGDTKYF
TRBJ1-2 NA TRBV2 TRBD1 TGTGCCAGCAACAGGGGGCTTGGCTACACCTTC CASNRGLGYTF
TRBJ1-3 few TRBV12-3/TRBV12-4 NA TGTGCCAGCAGCCCTAACCCTGGGGGCGGCTCGAGCTCTGGAAACACCATATATTTT CASSPNPGGGSSSGNTIYF
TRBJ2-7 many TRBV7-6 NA TGTGCCAGCAGCCTCGTAGGCGACGAGCAGTACTTC CASSLVGDEQYF
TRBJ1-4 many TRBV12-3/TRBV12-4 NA TGTGCCAGCAGTTTAGAACGGGAGATTCCGAGAAAAGAAAAACTGTTTTTT CASSLEREIPRKEKLFF
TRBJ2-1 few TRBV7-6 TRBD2 TGTGCCAGCAACCTTCTAGCGGGGAATGAGCAGTTCTTC CASNLLAGNEQFF
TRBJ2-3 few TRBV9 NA TGTGCCAGCAGCGACCCCATCACTTGGGGACTCGCTACGCACAGATATACGCAGTATTTT CASSDPITWGLATHRYTQYF
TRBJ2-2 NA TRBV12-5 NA TGTGCTAGTGGTTTGGCCGGGCTCGGAACCGGGGAGCTGTTTTTT CASGLAGLGTGELFF
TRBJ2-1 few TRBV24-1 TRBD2 TGTGCCACGGTTGCGGGGGACGGGGCGAATGAGCAGTTCTTC CATVAGDGANEQFF
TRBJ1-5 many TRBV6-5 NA TGTGCCAGACAGTCCGGGGATAGCAATCAGCCCCAGCATTTT CARQSGDSNQPQHF
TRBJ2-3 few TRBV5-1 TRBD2 TGCGCCAGCAGCTTGGTTGGTAGCGGGGGCCTCAACACAGATACGCAGTATTTT CASSLVGSGGLNTDTQYF
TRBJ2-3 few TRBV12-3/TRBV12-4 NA TGTGCCAGCTTGGGACCACCCCTCGGAGATACGCAGTATTTT CASLGPPLGDTQYF
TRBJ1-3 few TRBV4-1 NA TGCGCCAGCAGCCAAGGGGAGGGAGCTGGAAACACCATATATTTT CASSQGEGAGNTIYF
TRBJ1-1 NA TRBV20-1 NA TGCAGTGCTAGGCAGGCCCTAGTAGCGGAAGCTTTCTTT CSARQALVAEAFF
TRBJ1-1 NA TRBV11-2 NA TGTGCCAGCAGCTCGATTTGGGAGAACACTGAAGCTTTCTTT CASSSIWENTEAFF
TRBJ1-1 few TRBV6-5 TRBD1 TGTGCCAGCACCCTCGGGACAGGGGGCTTACGCACTGAAGCTTTCTTT CASTLGTGGLRTEAFF
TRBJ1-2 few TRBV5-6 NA TGTGCCAGCAGCTTTAACAGTGCTAACTATGGCTACACCTTC CASSFNSANYGYTF
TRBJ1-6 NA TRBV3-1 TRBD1 TGTGCCAGCAGCCAGGACAGGGGGCTATCCGGATCACCCCTCCACTTT CASSQDRGLSGSPLHF
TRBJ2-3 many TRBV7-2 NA TGTGCCAGCAGCTATGGACAAGATACGCAGTATTTT CASSYGQDTQYF
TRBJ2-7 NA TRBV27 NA TGTACCAGCAGCCCTGGGGGGAGGCTCTACGAGCAGTACTTC CTSSPGGRLYEQYF
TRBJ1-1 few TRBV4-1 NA TGCGCCAGCAGCCAAGATCGTAGGACGCGGTTACCCCGGGACACTGAAGCTTTCTTT CASSQDRRTRLPRDTEAFF
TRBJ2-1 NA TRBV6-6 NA TGTGCCAGCAGTTACCCGAGGGGGGTCCCGACTAATAACTCCTACAATGAGCAGTTCTTC CASSYPRGVPTNNSYNEQFF
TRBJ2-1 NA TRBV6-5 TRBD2 TGTGCCAGCAGTTGGGAGGGTTATGAGCAGTTCTTC CASSWEGYEQFF
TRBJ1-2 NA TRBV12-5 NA TGTGCTAGTGGTCCGGATCCTAAGCCCTATGGCTACACCTTC CASGPDPKPYGYTF
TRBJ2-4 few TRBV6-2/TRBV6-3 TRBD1 TGTGCCAGCACCCAAGGACAGGGGAGCTACATTCAGTACTTC CASTQGQGSYIQYF
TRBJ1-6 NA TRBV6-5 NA TGTGCCAGCAGTTACTCCCTGGGGTCACCCCTCCACTTT CASSYSLGSPLHF
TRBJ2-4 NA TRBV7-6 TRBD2 TGTGCCAGCAGCTTAGAGCCAGCGGGGGCCAGAACAGCCAAAAACATTCAGTACTTC CASSLEPAGARTAKNIQYF
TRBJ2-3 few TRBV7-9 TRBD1 TGTGCCAGCAGCCCCCGAGAAGGACAGGGTACAGATACGCAGTATTTT CASSPREGQGTDTQYF
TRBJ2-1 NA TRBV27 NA TGTGCCAGCAGTCCCCAAGTTGCGGCCAATGAGCAGTTCTTC CASSPQVAANEQFF
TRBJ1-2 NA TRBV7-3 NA TGTGCCAGCAGCTTAACCACGGGGGGAGGAGGAGTTGTCTACACCTTC CASSLTTGGGGVVYTF
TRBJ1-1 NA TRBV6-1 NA TGTGCCAGCAGTTGGATGGAGAGGTCGGCAATGAACACTGAAGCTTTCTTT CASSWMERSAMNTEAFF
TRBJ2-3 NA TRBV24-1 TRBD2 TGTGCCACCAGTGCGCGGGGGAACACAGATACGCAGTATTTT CATSARGNTDTQYF
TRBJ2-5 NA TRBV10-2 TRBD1 TGCGCCAGCAGTGCCTGGGACAGGGTAGGAGAGACCCAGTACTTC CASSAWDRVGETQYF
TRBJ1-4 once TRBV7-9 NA TGTGCCAGCAGCTTAGGACCAGGCCATAATGAAAAACTGTTTTTT CASSLGPGHNEKLFF
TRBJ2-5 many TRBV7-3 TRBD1 TGTGCCAGCAGCTTGACAGGGGTGGTAGGAGAGACCCAGTACTTC CASSLTGVVGETQYF
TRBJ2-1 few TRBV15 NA TGTGCCACCAGCAGAGAAGAACCGACAGGCTCGGGGGATGAGCAGTTCTTC CATSREEPTGSGDEQFF
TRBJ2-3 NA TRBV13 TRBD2 TGTGCCAGCACTTGCGGACTAGAGACAGATACGCAGTATTTT CASTCGLETDTQYF
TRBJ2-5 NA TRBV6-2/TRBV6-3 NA TGTGCCAGCCTCCGAAGAGGCAGGGCCTTCCAAGAGACCCAGTACTTC CASLRRGRAFQETQYF
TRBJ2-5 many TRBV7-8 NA TGTGCCAGCAGCTTATACGAGACCGGGGAGACCCAGTACTTC CASSLYETGETQYF
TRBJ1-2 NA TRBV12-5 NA TGTGCTAGCTGGGGGGCAGGTGGCTACACCTTC CASWGAGGYTF
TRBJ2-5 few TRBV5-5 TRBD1 TGTGCCAGCAGCTCTCAGGGGGACCAAGAGACCCAGTACTTC CASSSQGDQETQYF